This note documents a single T cell receptor (beta chain) sequence. The authors' processing: Quantification of nucleated cells was approximated via reference gene primer amplification. Produced via immunoSEQ multiplex PCR; TCRdb's table is partial and in-frame only. That table gives V, J and clone size, and the DNA gave D and trimming. The sample holds over 80,000 clones, more than 70% seen once. The source of the sample is a study of blood T cell repertoires in COVID-19. The overall study: Sites in the United States, Italy and Spain provided acute and convalescent COVID-19 samples.

V was clipped by 2 bases and J by 8 bases, with 15 bases between them. CDR3 size: 15 residues. Germline-derived CDR1 and CDR2 are KGHSH and LQKENI. The chain couples TRBV18 to TRBJ1-4; possibly TRBD1 for D (5 bases). The receptor's source is a human donor in a cohort sampled during active COVID-19. The material sequenced was peripheral blood. The CDR3 DNA reads as TGTGCCAGCTCACCAGTCATACAGGATGGGGAAAAACTGTTTTTT. This gives the protein CASSPVIQDGEKLFF.